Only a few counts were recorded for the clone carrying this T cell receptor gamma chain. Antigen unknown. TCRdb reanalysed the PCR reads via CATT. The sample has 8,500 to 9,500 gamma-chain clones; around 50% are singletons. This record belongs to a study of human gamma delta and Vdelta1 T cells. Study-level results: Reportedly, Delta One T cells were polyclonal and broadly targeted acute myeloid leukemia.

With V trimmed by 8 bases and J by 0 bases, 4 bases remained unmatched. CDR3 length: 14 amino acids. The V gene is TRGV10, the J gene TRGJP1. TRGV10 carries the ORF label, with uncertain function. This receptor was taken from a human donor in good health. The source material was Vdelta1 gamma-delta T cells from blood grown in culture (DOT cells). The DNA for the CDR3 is TGTGCTGCGTGGGATTATACCACTGGTTGGTTCAAGATATTT. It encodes CAAWDYTTGWFKIF.